These 16 T cell receptor beta chains were all obtained from the same sample, sequenced in a study of lymphopenia after photon versus proton radiotherapy. The table came from immunoSEQ multiplex PCR; TCRdb's copy has only in-frame clones and leaves some out. The data contain around 150,000 clones, approximately 90% of them seen just once; the ten biggest clones take up approximately 4.8%. Sequences were derived from peripheral blood, sampled from a patient treated with photon-based radiotherapy. The receptors derive from a man in his fifties or sixties with gastric cancer.

This rearrangement joins TRBV7-2 to TRBJ2-1; 10 bases map to TRBD2. From germline, CDR1 is SGHTA and CDR2 FQGNSA. CDR3 size: 15 residues. With V trimmed by 1 base and J by 3 bases, 0 bases remained unmatched. The CDR3 DNA follows: TGTGCCAGCAGCTTAGTAGCGGGGGGCTACAATGAGCAGTTCTTC. Its protein product is CASSLVAGGYNEQFF.

The sample holds a few counts of this clone. The V call is TRBV30, the J call TRBJ1-5, with a weak D call TRBD1 (5 bases). The CDR3 consists of 13 residues. V gave up 1 base and J gave up 7 bases, with 11 bases separating them. The germline CDR1 and CDR2 sequences are GTSNPN and SVGIG (reference sequence). The CDR3: CAWSAQGSQPQHF. The CDR3 nucleotides are TGTGCCTGGAGTGCCCAGGGTTCACAGCCCCAGCATTTT.

There are many counts of this clone. The chain is built from TRBV30 and TRBJ1-1; a possible D gene is TRBD1 (5 bases). This CDR3 spans 12 amino acids. From germline, CDR1 is GTSNPN and CDR2 SVGIG (reference sequence). V was clipped by 0 bases and J by 8 bases, with 10 bases between them. CDR3 in DNA: TGTGCCTGGAGTGTAAGGGGTCCGGAAGCTTTCTTT. Translated: CAWSVRGPEAFF. The complete variable domain, with remaining parts taken from reference TRBV30 and TRBJ1-1, reads SQTIHQWPATLVQPVGSPLSLECTVEGTSNPNLYWYRQAAGRGLQLLFYSVGIGQISSEVPQNLSASRPQDRQFILSSKKLLLSDSGFYLCAWSVRGPEAFFGQGTRLTVV.

This clone was counted a single time. The CDR3 sequence: CATSRASGSLIYNEQFF. As DNA, the CDR3 is TGTGCCACCAGCAGGGCTAGCGGGAGTCTCATATACAATGAGCAGTTCTTC. The chain uses TRBV15 and TRBJ2-1; TRBD2 matches 10 bases. With V trimmed by 3 bases and J by 4 bases, 9 bases remained unmatched. This CDR3 contains 17 residues. CDR1 LNHNV and CDR2 YYDKDF come from the germline V gene (reference sequence).

The chain links TRBV28 to TRBJ2-3; a possible D gene is TRBD1 (5 bases). The CDR3 runs 15 residues. CDR1 is MDHEN and CDR2 is SYDVKM in the germline V gene. Trimming took off 6 bases at V and 4 bases at J, with 17 bases between the two ends. CDR3 nucleotides: TGTGCCAGCAGCCCCCCATCAGGGCTCGCAGATACGCAGTATTTT. Protein product: CASSPPSGLADTQYF.

This rearrangement joins TRBV19 to TRBJ1-1; D unresolved. The germline gives CDR1 LNHDA, CDR2 SQIVND (reference sequence). The CDR3 covers 15 residues. V was clipped by 5 bases and J by 0 bases, with 13 bases between them. CDR3 in amino acids: CASSVSLDLNTEAFF. The CDR3 nucleotides read TGTGCCAGTAGTGTATCGCTAGACCTGAACACTGAAGCTTTCTTT.

V usage is TRBV4-1 and J usage is TRBJ2-7; 10 bases fit TRBD2. Germline values: CDR1 MGHRA, CDR2 YSYEKL. V lost 1 base to trimming and J lost 4 bases; unmatched junction nucleotides: 7. CDR3 size: 16 residues. The CDR3: CASSQAALAGAYEQYF. The CDR3 region has the DNA TGCGCCAGCAGCCAAGCAGCCCTAGCGGGAGCTTACGAGCAGTACTTC.

V usage is TRBV6-6 and J usage is TRBJ2-7; D unresolved. Trimming shortened V by 6 bases and J by 4 bases, and 13 bases separated the two germline ends. The CDR3 is made up of 13 amino acids. Germline CDR1 and CDR2: MNHNY and SVGAGI (reference sequence). The chain's CDR3 is CASSRPQSYEQYF. In DNA form, the CDR3 reads TGTGCCAGCAGCCGACCACAGTCGTACGAGCAGTACTTC.

The chain couples TRBV5-1 to TRBJ1-4; D might be TRBD1 (5 bases). V lost 1 base to trimming and J lost 3 bases, with 10 bases between them. Germline CDR1 reads SGHRS; CDR2 reads YFSETQ. This CDR3 has 15 residues. This chain's CDR3 is CASSLNTGPNEKLFF. In nucleotides, the CDR3 is TGCGCCAGCAGCTTGAACACAGGACCTAATGAAAAACTGTTTTTT.

V gene TRBV27 combines with J gene TRBJ2-3; 7 nucleotides line up with TRBD2. The germline CDR1 and CDR2 sequences are MNHEY and SMNVEV (reference sequence). The CDR3 contains 17 residues. V dropped 4 bases and J dropped 6; count of bases not matched to a gene: 16. In DNA, the CDR3 is TGTGCCAGCAGTTGGAGGGGAGGCGGCGCGGGAGAGGATACGCAGTATTTT. It translates to CASSWRGGGAGEDTQYF.

The CDR3 spells CASSSPRASSTGELFF. The CDR3 DNA follows: TGTGCCAGTAGTTCCCCCCGGGCGAGTAGCACCGGGGAGCTGTTTTTT. The V and J genes are TRBV19 and TRBJ2-2, with no clear D. V was pared by 5 bases and J by 4 bases, with 17 bases between. Germline V gene data show CDR1 as LNHDA and CDR2 as SQIVND (reference sequence). The length of the CDR3 is 16 residues.

The chain uses TRBV7-2 and TRBJ2-7; D may match TRBD1 or TRBD2 (5 bases each). Per the germline V gene, CDR1 is SGHTA and CDR2 is FQGNSA. This CDR3 has 14 residues. V was cut by 0 bases and J by 1 base, with 7 bases left in between. The CDR3 bases are TGTGCCAGCAGCTTAGCGGGGGAGTCCTACGAGCAGTACTTC. Amino acids: CASSLAGESYEQYF. Full variable domain (remainder filled in from reference TRBV7-2 and TRBJ2-7): GAGVSQSPSNKVTEKGKDVELRCDPISGHTALYWYRQSLGQGLEFLIYFQGNSAPDKSGLPSDRFSAERTGGSVSTLTIQRTQQEDSAVYLCASSLAGESYEQYFGPGTRLTVT.

Of note for this clone: This CDR3 is also generated by other DNA sequences in the sample. The rearrangement uses TRBV5-1 and TRBJ2-1, with D unresolved. Germline CDR1 and CDR2: SGHRS and YFSETQ. The V end was cut by 0 bases, the J end by 0 bases, with 7 bases between. The CDR3 extends over 15 amino acids. The DNA for the CDR3 is TGCGCCAGCAGCTTGGCCGGTAGCTCCTACAATGAGCAGTTCTTC. This sequence encodes CASSLAGSSYNEQFF.

V gene TRBV6-5 combines with J gene TRBJ1-1; TRBD1 might be the D (5 bases). The CDR3 contains 15 residues. V lost 0 bases to trimming and J lost 5 bases, with 13 bases between them. Germline V gene data show CDR1 as MNHEY and CDR2 as SVGAGI. CDR3 loop: CASSYSGQGKTEAFF. DNA of the CDR3: TGTGCCAGCAGTTACTCAGGGCAGGGAAAGACTGAAGCTTTCTTT.

This sequence joins TRBV11-2 and TRBJ2-5; D not certain. Germline V gives CDR1 SGHAT, CDR2 FQNNGV. This CDR3 contains 14 residues. V was pared by 0 bases and J by 0 bases, with 5 bases between. The CDR3 coding sequence is TGTGCCAGCAGCTTAGAAGCGTACCAAGAGACCCAGTACTTC. Translation gives CASSLEAYQETQYF.

This clone was seen only once. A much larger clone differs by one base, so this may be a read error. V usage is TRBV28 and J usage is TRBJ2-7; 9 nucleotides align to TRBD1. This CDR3 region has 15 residues. Per germline, CDR1 MDHEN and CDR2 SYDVKM. J gave up 0 bases and V 6 bases, and 6 bases lay outside the gene matches. Here the CDR3 reads CASRSGTGSSYEQYF. The CDR3 DNA reads TGTGCCAGCAGATCCGGGACAGGGAGCTCCTACGAGCAGTACTTC.